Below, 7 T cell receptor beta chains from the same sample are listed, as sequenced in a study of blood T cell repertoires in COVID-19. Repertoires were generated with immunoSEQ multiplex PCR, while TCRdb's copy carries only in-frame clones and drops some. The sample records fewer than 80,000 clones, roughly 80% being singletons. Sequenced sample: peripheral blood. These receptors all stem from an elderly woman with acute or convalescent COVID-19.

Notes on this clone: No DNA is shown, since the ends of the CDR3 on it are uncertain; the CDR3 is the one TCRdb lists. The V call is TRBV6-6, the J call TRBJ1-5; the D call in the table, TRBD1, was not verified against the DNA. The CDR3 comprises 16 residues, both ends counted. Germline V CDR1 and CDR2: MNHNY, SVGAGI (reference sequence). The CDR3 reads CASSSSTGPAYQPQHF.

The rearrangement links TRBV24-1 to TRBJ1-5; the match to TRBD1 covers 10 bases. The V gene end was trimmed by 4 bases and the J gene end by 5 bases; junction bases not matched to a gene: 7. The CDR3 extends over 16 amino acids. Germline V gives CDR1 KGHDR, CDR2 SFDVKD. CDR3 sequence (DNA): TGTGCCACCAGTGAATCCGGGACAGGGGTCCATCAGCCCCAGCATTTT. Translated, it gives CATSESGTGVHQPQHF.

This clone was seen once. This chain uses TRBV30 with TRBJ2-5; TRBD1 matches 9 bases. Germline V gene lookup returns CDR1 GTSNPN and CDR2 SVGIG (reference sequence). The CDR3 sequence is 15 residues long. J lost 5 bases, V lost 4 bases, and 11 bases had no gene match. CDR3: CAWKTTGQGGETQYF. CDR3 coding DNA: TGTGCCTGGAAGACAACGGGACAGGGAGGGGAGACCCAGTACTTC.

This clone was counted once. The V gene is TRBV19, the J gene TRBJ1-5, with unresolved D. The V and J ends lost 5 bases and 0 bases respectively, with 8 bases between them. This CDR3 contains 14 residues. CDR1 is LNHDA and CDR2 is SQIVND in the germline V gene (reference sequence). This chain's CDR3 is CASSWQDSNQPQHF. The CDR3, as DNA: TGTGCCAGTAGTTGGCAGGATAGCAATCAGCCCCAGCATTTT.

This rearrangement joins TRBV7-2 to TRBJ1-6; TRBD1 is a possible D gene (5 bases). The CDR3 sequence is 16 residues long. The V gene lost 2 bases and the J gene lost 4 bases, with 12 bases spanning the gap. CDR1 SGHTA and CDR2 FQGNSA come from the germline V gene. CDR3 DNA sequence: TGTGCCAGCAGCTTACGGGCCGGGGGATATAATTCACCCCTCCACTTT. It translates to CASSLRAGGYNSPLHF.

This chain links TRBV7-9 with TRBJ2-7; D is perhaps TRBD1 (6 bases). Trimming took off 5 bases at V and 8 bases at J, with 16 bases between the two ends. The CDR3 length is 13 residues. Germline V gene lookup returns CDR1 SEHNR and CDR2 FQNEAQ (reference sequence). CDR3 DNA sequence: TGTGCCAGCAGCCCTATGACAGGACCCAAGCAGTACTTC. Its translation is CASSPMTGPKQYF.

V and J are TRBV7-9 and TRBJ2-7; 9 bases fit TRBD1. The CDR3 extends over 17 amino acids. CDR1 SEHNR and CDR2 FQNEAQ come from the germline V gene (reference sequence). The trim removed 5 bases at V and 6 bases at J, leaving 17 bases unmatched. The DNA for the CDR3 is TGTGCCAGCAGCCCCGGGACAGGGACTCCTTATTCACGCGAGCAGTACTTC. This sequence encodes CASSPGTGTPYSREQYF.